The rows below give T cell receptor beta chains drawn from one sample of a study of T cells in Graves' hyperthyroidism and ophthalmopathy. MiXCR, run by TCRdb on the multiplex PCR reads, gives a single entry per CDR3 protein. The sample records under 750,000 distinct CDR3 sequences, 18% being singletons. Material for sequencing was blood. The receptor source for this set is a woman between 50 and 59 years old with Graves' hyperthyroidism that later progressed to Graves' ophthalmopathy. CDR3s include the opening cysteine and the closing phenylalanine or tryptophan. The D gene is left open where the match is weak. Clone size is given for some rows only: seen once, a few or many times, or a class if the clone is expanded.

NA	TRBV12-3/TRBV12-4	TRBD1	TRBJ2-4	CASKGQGIAKNIQYF	TGTGCCAGCAAAGGACAGGGGATCGCCAAAAACATTCAGTACTTC
many	TRBV11-2	NA	TRBJ2-3	CASSLGLRETSTDTQYF	TGTGCCAGCAGCCTCGGGCTCAGGGAAACTAGCACAGATACGCAGTATTTT
NA	TRBV7-6	TRBD1	TRBJ2-1	CASSLRTGGDEQFF	TGTGCCAGCAGCTTAAGGACAGGGGGCGATGAGCAGTTCTTC
once	TRBV18	NA	TRBJ1-3	CASSPQWTSSGNTICF	TGTGCCAGCTCACCCCAATGGACAAGCTCTGGAAACACCATATGTTTT
many	TRBV11-2	NA	TRBJ1-1	CASRRGYTEAFF	TGTGCCAGCAGGAGGGGCTACACTGAAGCTTTCTTT
few	TRBV6-6	TRBD2	TRBJ2-3	CASSYSGSRTSGGLSSTDTQYF	TGTGCCAGCAGTTACTCGGGGTCCCGGACTAGCGGGGGACTGTCAAGCACAGATACGCAGTATTTT
few	TRBV6-1	TRBD1	TRBJ1-5	CASIQGGANQPQHF	TGTGCCAGCATTCAGGGGGGGGCCAATCAGCCCCAGCATTTT
NA	TRBV15	NA	TRBJ1-1	CATSRPAGEVNTEAFF	TGTGCCACCAGCAGGCCGGCAGGGGAGGTGAACACTGAAGCTTTCTTT
NA	TRBV7-6	NA	TRBJ1-6	CASSIKGHNSPLHF	TGTGCCAGCAGCATTAAAGGTCATAATTCACCCCTCCACTTT
many	TRBV18	TRBD1	TRBJ2-1	CASSAGTGYAQFF	TGTGCCAGCTCAGCCGGGACAGGGTATGCGCAGTTCTTC
few	TRBV11-2	NA	TRBJ2-3	CASSPGGTGAGDTQYF	TGTGCCAGCAGCCCCGGGGGTACCGGGGCCGGAGATACGCAGTATTTT
few	TRBV29-1	TRBD2	TRBJ2-3	CSALLIPRSGGDSTDTQYF	TGCAGCGCCCTTCTGATCCCCCGTAGCGGGGGAGATAGCACAGATACGCAGTATTTT
NA	TRBV12-3/TRBV12-4	TRBD1	TRBJ1-5	CASRPGTGTQPRHF	TGTGCCAGCAGACCCGGGACAGGGACTCAGCCCCGGCATTTT
NA	TRBV18	NA	TRBJ2-7	CASSPGGGRSNEQYF	TGTGCCAGCTCACCTGGAGGAGGCAGGTCTAACGAGCAGTACTTC
few	TRBV5-1	TRBD1	TRBJ1-2	CASSSTGGASSYGYTF	TGCGCCAGCAGCTCGACAGGGGGCGCGTCGTCCTATGGCTACACCTTC
NA	TRBV12-3/TRBV12-4	TRBD2	TRBJ2-5	CASSPRLAGGIYQETQYF	TGTGCCAGCAGTCCGAGACTAGCGGGGGGAATATACCAAGAGACCCAGTACTTC
many	TRBV10-2	NA	TRBJ1-1	CASSEYGGFTEAFF	TGCGCCAGCAGTGAGTACGGGGGGTTCACTGAAGCTTTCTTT
few	TRBV9	NA	TRBJ2-3	CASSVRTEDTQYF	TGTGCCAGCAGCGTACGGACGGAAGATACGCAGTATTTT
NA	TRBV3-1	TRBD2	TRBJ2-1	CASSHLTSGGRSYNEQFF	TGTGCCAGCAGCCATTTGACTAGCGGGGGGAGGTCCTACAATGAGCAGTTCTTC
few	TRBV9	TRBD2	TRBJ2-2	CASSVVAGGNTGELFF	TGTGCCAGCAGCGTAGTTGCGGGGGGGAACACCGGGGAGCTGTTTTTT